This is a list of T cell receptor beta chains from one sample in a study of T cells in Graves' hyperthyroidism and ophthalmopathy. TCRdb redid the calling of the multiplex PCR reads with MiXCR, one entry per CDR3 protein. The data show about 300,000 distinct CDR3 sequences, with about 14% seen just once and 7.8% held by the top ten. Sequencing used blood. These receptors all stem from a woman in her 30s with Graves' hyperthyroidism that later progressed to Graves' ophthalmopathy. The CDR3 runs from the conserved cysteine through the conserved F or W. The order of the fields is CDR3 length, V gene, J gene, clone size, D gene, CDR3 DNA, CDR3 protein. A D gene is named only where the DNA matches it firmly. The size entry is marked missing in some rows and otherwise reads once, few, many or a size class.

>13|TRBV7-9|TRBJ2-5|many|NA
TGTGCCAGCAGCTCTCAGGGAAAAGAGACCCAGTACTTC
CASSSQGKETQYF
>16|TRBV6-2/TRBV6-3|TRBJ1-3|many|TRBD1
TGTGCCAGCAGTTACCCTGGGACAGCATCTGGAAACACCATATATTTT
CASSYPGTASGNTIYF
>14|TRBV5-5|TRBJ1-2|NA|NA
TGTGCCAGCAGGGACACTTGGGGGGCAGATGGCTACACCTTC
CASRDTWGADGYTF
>15|TRBV7-9|TRBJ1-5|NA|NA
TGTGCCAGCAACACGGGGGCCGATAGCAATCAGCCCCAGCATTTT
CASNTGADSNQPQHF
>18|TRBV28|TRBJ1-5|many|NA
TGTGCCAGCAGTTCCAGCCTCTTAACCTATAGCGGCAATCAGCCCCAGCATTTT
CASSSSLLTYSGNQPQHF
>12|TRBV7-8|TRBJ2-7|NA|NA
TGTGCCAGCAGCCTGGTAACGGGCGAGCAGTACTTC
CASSLVTGEQYF
>13|TRBV14|TRBJ1-6|few|NA
TGTGCCAGCAGCCCGAACCCGATATCACCCCTCCACTTT
CASSPNPISPLHF
>14|TRBV7-9|TRBJ2-3|NA|NA
TGTGCCTTCCCCGAACAGGGTAGAACAGATACGCAGTATTTT
CAFPEQGRTDTQYF
>16|TRBV7-2|TRBJ2-7|many|TRBD1
TGTGCCAGCAGCCCCGTTTTGGACAGGGGGCGTTTCGAGCAGTACTTC
CASSPVLDRGRFEQYF
>16|TRBV5-1|TRBJ2-7|many|TRBD1
TGCGCCAGCAGCTTACCGGACAGGGGGCTTCCCTACGAGCAGTACTTC
CASSLPDRGLPYEQYF
>13|TRBV20-1|TRBJ1-2|many|NA
TGCAGTGCACCCTTTAGTTCAGCTAATGGCTACACCTTC
CSAPFSSANGYTF
>15|TRBV12-3/TRBV12-4|TRBJ2-7|NA|NA
TGTGCCAGCAGTCCCCACAGGGAGATGAATTACGAGCAGTACTTC
CASSPHREMNYEQYF
>13|TRBV29-1|TRBJ2-1|NA|TRBD2
TGCAGCGTTGAATCGGGGGGATACAATGAGCAGTTCTTC
CSVESGGYNEQFF
>18|TRBV28|TRBJ1-5|many|NA
TGTGCCAGCAGCACCCCGGACTGGAAGAAGGGTGGCAATCAGCCCCAGCATTTT
CASSTPDWKKGGNQPQHF
>15|TRBV9|TRBJ1-1|few|NA
TGTGCCAGCAGCGAGACCGTCGGTGGGGGCACTGAAGCTTTCTTT
CASSETVGGGTEAFF
>15|TRBV19|TRBJ2-6|NA|NA
TGTGCCATGGAGGGGGGAGGCACTGGGGCCAACGTCCTGACTTTC
CAMEGGGTGANVLTF
>15|TRBV7-2|TRBJ2-7|many|NA
TGTGCCAGCAGCCCCAGAGGGGCAGGCTCCTACGAGCAGTACTTC
CASSPRGAGSYEQYF
>18|TRBV7-2|TRBJ2-2|few|TRBD2
TGTGCCAGCAGCTTACCTCCTGGACTAGCGGTGAACACCGGGGAGCTGTTTTTT
CASSLPPGLAVNTGELFF
>12|TRBV29-1|TRBJ2-5|few|TRBD1
TGCAGCGCCCCCAGGGGGCAAGAGACCCAGTACTTC
CSAPRGQETQYF
>17|TRBV19|TRBJ1-2|NA|TRBD1
TGTGCCAGTAGTGCAACAGGGGGCGCTTTTAAATTCCGTGGCTACACCTTC
CASSATGGAFKFRGYTF
>12|TRBV18|TRBJ1-1|many|NA
TGTGCCAGCTCGGAGATCAGCACTGAAGCTTTCTTT
CASSEISTEAFF
>17|TRBV7-2|TRBJ2-5|many|TRBD2
TGTGCCAGCAGCTTAAGGGGACTAGCGCTAAACCAAGAGACCCAGTACTTC
CASSLRGLALNQETQYF
>15|TRBV2|TRBJ1-5|many|NA
TGTGCCAGCAGTGAAGAGGGGCGTGAAAATCAGCCCCAGCATTTT
CASSEEGRENQPQHF
>14|TRBV28|TRBJ2-1|many|TRBD2
TGTGCCAGCAGCAGACTAGCGGAAGGTAGTGAGCAGTTCTTC
CASSRLAEGSEQFF
>13|TRBV7-2|TRBJ2-3|many|TRBD2
TGTGCCAGCACCCCCCGGGCTAGCGGTGATCAGTATTTT
CASTPRASGDQYF
>16|TRBV25-1|TRBJ2-7|NA|TRBD2
TGTGCCAGCAGTGGACAGCGGGGCAGCTCCTACAATGAGCAGTACTTC
CASSGQRGSSYNEQYF
>15|TRBV7-2|TRBJ2-1|many|NA
TGTGCCAGCAGCTTACGGACAGTGGGGGGTAATGAGCAGTTCTTC
CASSLRTVGGNEQFF
>14|TRBV20-1|TRBJ1-4|NA|TRBD1
TGCAGTGCTAGAAGGGACAGGGGGGAAGAAAAACTGTTTTTT
CSARRDRGEEKLFF
>17|TRBV24-1|TRBJ2-3|NA|TRBD1
TGTGCCACCAGTGATCCTGAGACAGGGTTTAGCACAGATACGCAGTATTTT
CATSDPETGFSTDTQYF
>14|TRBV10-3|TRBJ2-5|NA|TRBD2
TGTGCCATCAGTGAAGGTAGCGGGGGAGAGACCCAGTACTTC
CAISEGSGGETQYF
>14|TRBV2|TRBJ2-6|many|NA
TGTGCCAGCAGCCAGACACCTGGGGCCAACGTCCTGACTTTC
CASSQTPGANVLTF
>16|TRBV27|TRBJ1-6|many|NA
TGTGCCAGCAGTTCCCCCCTACAGGGATGGAATTCACCCCTCCACTTT
CASSSPLQGWNSPLHF
>13|TRBV27|TRBJ2-7|NA|NA
TGTGCCAGCAGTTTGAGCCACTCCTACGAGCAGTACTTC
CASSLSHSYEQYF
>12|TRBV28|TRBJ2-1|many|NA
TGTGCCAGCGAGAGCGGCCGCAGTGAGCAGTTCTTC
CASESGRSEQFF